The rows below give T cell receptor beta chains drawn from one sample of a study of shared T cell receptors in the human thymus. The repertoire was sequenced with immunoSEQ multiplex PCR; TCRdb's copy has only in-frame clones and lacks some. The sample records over 60,000 clones, about 96% being singletons. Material for sequencing was thymocytes. These TCRs come from a human donor. The CDR3 runs from the conserved cysteine through the conserved F or W. D genes are given only for firm matches. Only some rows state a clone size, as once, few, many or a class for expanded clones.

j_call | clone_size | v_call | d_call | cdr3_nt | cdr3_aa
TRBJ2-7 | few | TRBV4-1 | TRBD1 | TGCGCCAGCAGCCAAGATAGGGACAGAAGACCATCCTACGAGCAGTACTTC | CASSQDRDRRPSYEQYF
TRBJ1-5 | NA | TRBV19 | TRBD1 | TGTGCCAGTAGGAGAGGATCACCGGGACAGGGAGTATATAGCAATCAGCCCCAGCATTTT | CASRRGSPGQGVYSNQPQHF
TRBJ2-7 | NA | TRBV4-2 | TRBD2 | TGTGCCAGCAGCCAAGAAGGGAAGTGGAGCGGGGGAACCTACGAGCAGTACTTC | CASSQEGKWSGGTYEQYF
TRBJ2-5 | once | TRBV4-3 | TRBD2 | TGCGCCAGCAGCCAAGAACGACTAGCGGAGTACCAAGAGACCCAGTACTTC | CASSQERLAEYQETQYF
TRBJ1-2 | once | TRBV5-1 | NA | TGCGCCAGCAGCTTGGAGGGCCCTTCGGCTCGTGGCTACACCTTC | CASSLEGPSARGYTF
TRBJ1-6 | NA | TRBV7-2 | TRBD1 | TGTGCCAGCACCAGACAGGGTGTTACCTCCTCCTATAATTCACCCCTCCACTTT | CASTRQGVTSSYNSPLHF
TRBJ1-2 | NA | TRBV6-5 | NA | TGTGCCAGCAGTTACCTGGGTAGAGTTGGAGGCTACACCTTC | CASSYLGRVGGYTF
TRBJ1-1 | NA | TRBV6-5 | TRBD1 | TGTGCCAGCAGTCATCTCGACAGGGAGGACACTGAAGCTTTCTTT | CASSHLDREDTEAFF
TRBJ2-3 | NA | TRBV4-3 | TRBD2 | TGCGCCAGCAGCCAAGAGGGGGCCCCCAAACTAGCGGGGGACACAGATACGCAGTATTTT | CASSQEGAPKLAGDTDTQYF
TRBJ2-5 | NA | TRBV14 | NA | TGTGCCAGCAGTGACAGGCACCGACAAGAGACCCAGTACTTC | CASSDRHRQETQYF
TRBJ1-2 | NA | TRBV4-1 | NA | TGCGCCAGCAGCCAAGAACAGACAGGTATCTATGGCTACACCTTC | CASSQEQTGIYGYTF
TRBJ1-4 | NA | TRBV28 | NA | TGTGCCAGCAGTCCGACTTGGGAGGGGGGAGAAAAACTGTTTTTT | CASSPTWEGGEKLFF
TRBJ2-1 | NA | TRBV11-2 | TRBD2 | TGTGCCAGCAGCTTAGATGGGACTAGCGGGGGGGAATACAATGAGCAGTTCTTC | CASSLDGTSGGEYNEQFF
TRBJ2-4 | NA | TRBV4-2 | TRBD1 | TGTGCCAGCAGCCACCTTTTACGTCCCGGGACAGGGACGAGAGCCAAAAACATTCAGTACTTC | CASSHLLRPGTGTRAKNIQYF